These T cell receptor beta chains were read from a single sample in a study of T cell responses to AZD1222 COVID-19 vaccine. Some clones are missing from TCRdb's copy, which holds only in-frame ones; the method was immunoSEQ multiplex PCR. The data show nearly 110,000 clones, approximately 86% seen once. This specimen was peripheral blood, taken on day 0 of AZD1222 vaccination. The receptors stem from an adult in good health. CDR3s leave out the opening cysteine and the closing phenylalanine or tryptophan. A D gene is named only where the DNA matches it firmly.

D gene: NA; V gene: TRBV2; CDR3 protein: ASRGSYNEQF
D gene: NA; V gene: TRBV7-2; CDR3 protein: ASSFRETGELF
D gene: NA; V gene: TRBV12-5; CDR3 protein: ASGPNPATNEKLF
D gene: NA; V gene: TRBV10-3; CDR3 protein: AISDRNTGELF
D gene: NA; V gene: TRBV4-1; CDR3 protein: ASSQVEGLPDEQY
D gene: NA; V gene: TRBV27; CDR3 protein: ASSLQAPNTEAF
D gene: NA; V gene: TRBV9; CDR3 protein: ASSVKTGQPQH
D gene: TRBD1; V gene: TRBV5-4; CDR3 protein: ASRLTGGGTEAF
D gene: NA; V gene: TRBV7-8; CDR3 protein: ASSPAVATDTQY
D gene: NA; V gene: TRBV20-1; CDR3 protein: SAGGGYGYT
D gene: NA; V gene: TRBV3-1/TRBV3-2; CDR3 protein: ASSPQGAGNGYT
D gene: NA; V gene: TRBV11-1; CDR3 protein: ASSLEGTGFGNTIY
D gene: NA; V gene: TRBV4-1; CDR3 protein: ASSQEGVGSNYGYT
D gene: NA; V gene: TRBV6-2/TRBV6-3; CDR3 protein: ASSYPVGRGLIYGYT
D gene: TRBD1; V gene: TRBV7-9; CDR3 protein: ASSVGQVLGNEQF
D gene: NA; V gene: TRBV6-2/TRBV6-3; CDR3 protein: ASSPPGLYEQY
D gene: NA; V gene: TRBV6-5; CDR3 protein: ASSYGNSGNTIY
D gene: TRBD1; V gene: TRBV19; CDR3 protein: ASSIGTARRTEAF
D gene: NA; V gene: TRBV5-8; CDR3 protein: ASSDPGRLKTPGNTIY
D gene: TRBD2; V gene: TRBV9; CDR3 protein: ASSSSGGISSTDTQY
D gene: NA; V gene: TRBV18; CDR3 protein: ASSHDSRPDTQY
D gene: NA; V gene: TRBV5-4; CDR3 protein: ASSSYNEQF
D gene: NA; V gene: TRBV6-4; CDR3 protein: ASSDRQGREGNTIY
D gene: NA; V gene: TRBV10-3; CDR3 protein: ATVWDSGRTEAF
D gene: NA; V gene: TRBV30; CDR3 protein: AWTREDDQPQH
D gene: NA; V gene: TRBV6-5; CDR3 protein: ATALTVSNYGYT
D gene: NA; V gene: TRBV4-3; CDR3 protein: ASSQDGGGRSPLH
D gene: TRBD1; V gene: TRBV6-4; CDR3 protein: ASSDTRQGADTQY
D gene: TRBD1; V gene: TRBV5-8; CDR3 protein: ASSPDREYSPLH
D gene: NA; V gene: TRBV28; CDR3 protein: ASSLTPSGSYNEQF
D gene: TRBD1; V gene: TRBV7-9; CDR3 protein: ASSTGGTGLVANEKLF
D gene: NA; V gene: TRBV7-2; CDR3 protein: ASERSGLDTQY
D gene: NA; V gene: TRBV9; CDR3 protein: ASSGRSNTGELF
D gene: TRBD1; V gene: TRBV19; CDR3 protein: ASSLSTGGKNQPQH
D gene: NA; V gene: TRBV11-2; CDR3 protein: ASSLSGRDTQY
D gene: TRBD2; V gene: TRBV20-1; CDR3 protein: SASWASGVFSYNEQF
D gene: NA; V gene: TRBV19; CDR3 protein: ASSLTPTYEQY
D gene: NA; V gene: TRBV28; CDR3 protein: ASSFDGYGYT
D gene: NA; V gene: TRBV27; CDR3 protein: ASSFRRSNQPQH
D gene: TRBD1; V gene: TRBV5-1; CDR3 protein: ASGTGPNEKLF
D gene: NA; V gene: TRBV9; CDR3 protein: ASSLGTGPWRDEQY
D gene: NA; V gene: TRBV27; CDR3 protein: ASSLAVYQPQH
D gene: NA; V gene: TRBV29-1; CDR3 protein: SATKRGLGTEAF
D gene: NA; V gene: TRBV6-4; CDR3 protein: ASSESSSEPTQY
D gene: NA; V gene: TRBV4-2; CDR3 protein: ASSQGLRDGMNEKLF
D gene: TRBD2; V gene: TRBV7-2; CDR3 protein: ASSYGLAGDNEQF
D gene: TRBD1; V gene: TRBV2; CDR3 protein: ATYRGSSYNSPLH
D gene: NA; V gene: TRBV30; CDR3 protein: AWSVRARDNSPLH
D gene: NA; V gene: TRBV5-1; CDR3 protein: ASSLQGMNTEAF
D gene: NA; V gene: TRBV19; CDR3 protein: ASSMADSHNQPQH
D gene: TRBD1; V gene: TRBV9; CDR3 protein: ASSPRDRVIYGYT
D gene: NA; V gene: TRBV14; CDR3 protein: ASSLWDQFGNTIY
D gene: TRBD2; V gene: TRBV7-6; CDR3 protein: ASSLDLGATTSDEQF
D gene: NA; V gene: TRBV18; CDR3 protein: ASSPPASRTEAF
D gene: NA; V gene: TRBV5-6; CDR3 protein: ASSLIVGTAFGPLH
D gene: NA; V gene: TRBV5-4; CDR3 protein: ASSFSGAETQY
D gene: NA; V gene: TRBV19; CDR3 protein: ASSALQQEYGYT
D gene: TRBD2; V gene: TRBV2; CDR3 protein: ASKAGREGLEQF
D gene: NA; V gene: TRBV7-2; CDR3 protein: ASSSGSHSGELF